Listed below are T cell receptor beta chains from one sample, sequenced in a study of T-cell reconstitution after alpha-beta-depleted transplantation in children. TCRdb reanalysed the PCR reads using MiXCR and keeps one entry per CDR3 protein. The sample records around 250,000 distinct CDR3 sequences, roughly 26% being singletons. The sequenced sample was PBMCs, obtained before TCRalphabeta/CD19-depleted stem cell transplant. The receptors originated from a girl aged 2-10 years with Fanconi anemia, due to receive a stem cell transplant. CDR3s include the opening cysteine and the closing phenylalanine or tryptophan. Each record gives: V gene, J gene, D gene, CDR3 protein. The D gene is left open where the match is weak.

v_call: TRBV20-1
j_call: TRBJ1-6
d_call: -
cdr3_aa: CSAAGAFNSPLHF

v_call: TRBV7-2
j_call: TRBJ2-1
d_call: TRBD2
cdr3_aa: CASSRRLAGGSYNEQFF

v_call: TRBV15
j_call: TRBJ2-7
d_call: TRBD1
cdr3_aa: CATSREIGRGRIEQYF

v_call: TRBV29-1
j_call: TRBJ2-5
d_call: -
cdr3_aa: CSAITDLGPQETQYF

v_call: TRBV20-1
j_call: TRBJ2-1
d_call: TRBD2
cdr3_aa: CSARYSGGPYNEQFF

v_call: TRBV5-1
j_call: TRBJ2-1
d_call: TRBD2
cdr3_aa: CASSSSTSNKYNEQFF

v_call: TRBV29-1
j_call: TRBJ2-7
d_call: -
cdr3_aa: CSVVPWGAYEQYF

v_call: TRBV29-1
j_call: TRBJ2-5
d_call: -
cdr3_aa: CSVETETQYF

v_call: TRBV4-1
j_call: TRBJ2-1
d_call: TRBD1
cdr3_aa: CASSQESPTWTGDNEQFF

v_call: TRBV29-1
j_call: TRBJ2-1
d_call: -
cdr3_aa: CSVVPPVNEQFF

v_call: TRBV6-5
j_call: TRBJ1-3
d_call: -
cdr3_aa: CASSYTAGGNTIYF

v_call: TRBV29-1
j_call: TRBJ2-6
d_call: TRBD1
cdr3_aa: CSVAVGNRDRRSGANVLTF

v_call: TRBV29-1
j_call: TRBJ1-2
d_call: -
cdr3_aa: CSVEDPGRPYGYTF

v_call: TRBV7-2
j_call: TRBJ2-1
d_call: TRBD2
cdr3_aa: CASSLGGGGSYNEQFF

v_call: TRBV18
j_call: TRBJ2-3
d_call: -
cdr3_aa: CASSPPGLRDPQYF

v_call: TRBV28
j_call: TRBJ1-2
d_call: -
cdr3_aa: CASRLLGGARGYTF

v_call: TRBV12-3/TRBV12-4
j_call: TRBJ2-7
d_call: -
cdr3_aa: CASRRGSGASYEQYF

v_call: TRBV25-1
j_call: TRBJ2-7
d_call: -
cdr3_aa: CASSDFFASKTYEQYF

v_call: TRBV18
j_call: TRBJ1-1
d_call: -
cdr3_aa: CASSPGLGSGYRAFF

v_call: TRBV27
j_call: TRBJ2-7
d_call: TRBD2
cdr3_aa: CASSLFSGSSYEQYF

v_call: TRBV12-3/TRBV12-4
j_call: TRBJ1-5
d_call: -
cdr3_aa: CASSSGQITAPQHF

v_call: TRBV29-1
j_call: TRBJ2-1
d_call: TRBD2
cdr3_aa: CSVEEGLAGNNEQFF

v_call: TRBV29-1
j_call: TRBJ2-1
d_call: -
cdr3_aa: CSTGGSSYNEQFF

v_call: TRBV6-5
j_call: TRBJ2-7
d_call: -
cdr3_aa: CASSYEAGLAYDQYF

v_call: TRBV7-2
j_call: TRBJ2-1
d_call: -
cdr3_aa: CASSDISNNEQFF

v_call: TRBV29-1
j_call: TRBJ2-5
d_call: -
cdr3_aa: CSVESRGRQTQYF

v_call: TRBV6-5
j_call: TRBJ2-5
d_call: TRBD2
cdr3_aa: CASSYSGLAGLSQYF

v_call: TRBV5-6
j_call: TRBJ2-1
d_call: -
cdr3_aa: CASSSYVNSYNEQFF

v_call: TRBV5-6
j_call: TRBJ2-3
d_call: -
cdr3_aa: CATGVGETDTQYF

v_call: TRBV9
j_call: TRBJ2-7
d_call: -
cdr3_aa: CASSVATRSEQYF

v_call: TRBV29-1
j_call: TRBJ2-4
d_call: -
cdr3_aa: CSVEQGQNIQYF

v_call: TRBV20-1
j_call: TRBJ2-3
d_call: -
cdr3_aa: CSARTSLLYTDTQYF

v_call: TRBV29-1
j_call: TRBJ1-2
d_call: TRBD1
cdr3_aa: CSVEDPRRGLNGYTF

v_call: TRBV20-1
j_call: TRBJ1-5
d_call: TRBD1
cdr3_aa: CSAGPGQGLHQPQHF

v_call: TRBV20-1
j_call: TRBJ2-7
d_call: TRBD1
cdr3_aa: CRGDRGAYEQYF

v_call: TRBV9
j_call: TRBJ2-5
d_call: -
cdr3_aa: CASSPRARETQYF

v_call: TRBV25-1
j_call: TRBJ2-1
d_call: -
cdr3_aa: CASSSNVLSASSVQFF

v_call: TRBV5-1
j_call: TRBJ2-2
d_call: TRBD1
cdr3_aa: CASKRLGTGTNTGELFF

v_call: TRBV20-1
j_call: TRBJ2-1
d_call: TRBD2
cdr3_aa: CSAGAGGENEQFF

v_call: TRBV7-9
j_call: TRBJ1-1
d_call: -
cdr3_aa: CASRWTGDTEAFF

v_call: TRBV6-1
j_call: TRBJ1-5
d_call: -
cdr3_aa: CASSEAYSQPQHF

v_call: TRBV6-1
j_call: TRBJ2-1
d_call: TRBD2
cdr3_aa: CASRGLAGGTNEQFF

v_call: TRBV12-3/TRBV12-4
j_call: TRBJ2-4
d_call: -
cdr3_aa: CASSQGGAKNIQYF

v_call: TRBV21-1
j_call: TRBJ2-1
d_call: -
cdr3_aa: CASSRLATSYNEQFF

v_call: TRBV5-4
j_call: TRBJ2-1
d_call: TRBD2
cdr3_aa: CASSLAGGRGSYNEQFF

v_call: TRBV27
j_call: TRBJ2-7
d_call: -
cdr3_aa: CDSGTYEQYF

v_call: TRBV10-3
j_call: TRBJ2-4
d_call: -
cdr3_aa: CAISDEWAKNIQYF

v_call: TRBV29-1
j_call: TRBJ2-7
d_call: TRBD2
cdr3_aa: CSVVLGLAGGQTYEQYF

v_call: TRBV2
j_call: TRBJ2-2
d_call: -
cdr3_aa: CASSLEHTGELFF

v_call: TRBV5-1
j_call: TRBJ2-5
d_call: -
cdr3_aa: CASSLSQGGTQYF

v_call: TRBV5-6
j_call: TRBJ2-7
d_call: TRBD1
cdr3_aa: CASSPGTGGEQYF

v_call: TRBV28
j_call: TRBJ2-1
d_call: -
cdr3_aa: CASSLFTGEGYNEQFF

v_call: TRBV6-1
j_call: TRBJ2-5
d_call: -
cdr3_aa: CASRTEGSLETQYF

v_call: TRBV29-1
j_call: TRBJ2-7
d_call: TRBD1
cdr3_aa: CSVQTGTGGREQYF

v_call: TRBV20-1
j_call: TRBJ2-1
d_call: TRBD2
cdr3_aa: CSARGLAGGNEQFF

v_call: TRBV5-1
j_call: TRBJ2-4
d_call: -
cdr3_aa: CASSLLGVGDIQYF

v_call: TRBV5-1
j_call: TRBJ2-5
d_call: TRBD2
cdr3_aa: CASSDSGMAVETQYF

v_call: TRBV20-1
j_call: TRBJ2-3
d_call: TRBD2
cdr3_aa: CSASLAGDITDTQYF

v_call: TRBV25-1
j_call: TRBJ2-7
d_call: -
cdr3_aa: CASSEIWDGYYEQYF